This T cell receptor (beta chain) derives from a study of beta chain features in type 1 diabetes. The CDR3 spans 13 residues. Trimming pared 3 bases from V and 3 bases from J, leaving 6 bases between. The V gene's germline CDR1 is SGDLS and CDR2 YYNGEE. Expressed TCRB transcripts were sequenced because the isolated RNA had all been reverse transcribed beforehand. Repertoires were generated with immunoSEQ multiplex PCR, while TCRdb's copy carries only in-frame clones and drops some. Of some 360,000 clones in the sample, roughly a fifth were seen once. The TCR sequence derives from a woman in her late teens or twenties in good health. Specimen: naive CD4+ T cells from blood. V usage is TRBV9 and J usage is TRBJ2-2, with D hard to call. CDR3 region: CASSAVHTGELFF. As DNA, the CDR3 is TGTGCCAGCAGCGCCGTCCACACCGGGGAGCTGTTTTTT. Complete variable domain (other parts from reference TRBV9 and TRBJ2-2): DSGVTQTPKHLITATGQRVTLRCSPRSGDLSVYWYQQSLDQGLQFLIQYYNGEERAKGNILERFSAQQFPDLHSELNLSSLELGDSALYFCASSAVHTGELFFGEGSRLTVL.